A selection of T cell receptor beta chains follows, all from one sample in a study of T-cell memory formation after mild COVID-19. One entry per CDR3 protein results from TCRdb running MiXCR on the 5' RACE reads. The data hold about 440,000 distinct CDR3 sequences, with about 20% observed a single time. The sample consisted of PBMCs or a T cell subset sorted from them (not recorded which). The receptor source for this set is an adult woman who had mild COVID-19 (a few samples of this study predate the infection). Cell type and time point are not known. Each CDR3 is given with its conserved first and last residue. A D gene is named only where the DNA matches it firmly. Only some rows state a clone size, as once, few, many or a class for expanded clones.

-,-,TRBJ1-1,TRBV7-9,CASSSTIEGRRTEAFF,TGTGCCAGCAGCTCCACAATAGAGGGGCGGAGGACTGAAGCTTTCTTT
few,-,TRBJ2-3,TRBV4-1,CASSQESGSPSTDTQYF,TGCGCCAGCAGCCAAGAGTCGGGGTCTCCTAGCACAGATACGCAGTATTTT
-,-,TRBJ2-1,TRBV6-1,CASSEGGHEQFF,TGTGCCAGCAGTGAAGGGGGGCATGAGCAGTTCTTC
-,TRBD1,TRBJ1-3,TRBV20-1,CSGAKGAVGNTIYF,TGCAGTGGCGCCAAGGGGGCGGTAGGAAACACCATATATTTT
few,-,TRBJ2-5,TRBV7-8,CASSLAEEETQYF,TGTGCCAGCAGCTTAGCGGAGGAAGAGACCCAGTACTTC
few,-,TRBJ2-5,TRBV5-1,CASSGQSEETQYF,TGCGCCAGCAGCGGGCAGTCAGAGGAGACCCAGTACTTC
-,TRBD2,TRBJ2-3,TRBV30,CAWSVRRGRTDTQYF,TGTGCCTGGAGTGTAAGGCGCGGGAGAACAGATACGCAGTATTTT
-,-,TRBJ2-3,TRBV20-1,CSARGGTYIYTDTQYF,TGCAGTGCTAGAGGAGGGACTTACATCTACACAGATACGCAGTATTTT
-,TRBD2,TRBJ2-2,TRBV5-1,CASSLGLAGGRSTGELFF,TGCGCCAGCAGCTTGGGACTAGCGGGAGGACGGAGCACCGGGGAGCTGTTTTTT
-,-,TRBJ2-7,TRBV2,CASSEANYPYEQYF,TGTGCCAGCAGTGAAGCTAACTATCCCTACGAGCAGTACTTC
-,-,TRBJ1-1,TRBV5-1,CASRHRVNTEAFF,TGCGCCAGCCGGCACAGGGTGAACACTGAAGCTTTCTTT
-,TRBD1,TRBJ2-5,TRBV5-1,CASSPGQGAAETQYF,TGCGCCAGCAGCCCAGGACAGGGGGCTGCAGAGACCCAGTACTTC
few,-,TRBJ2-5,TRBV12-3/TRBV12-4,CASSRGNRGGETQYF,TGTGCCAGCAGTCGAGGAAATAGGGGAGGAGAGACCCAGTACTTC
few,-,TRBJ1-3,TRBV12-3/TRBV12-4,CASSFDSPSSKHRDF,TGTGCCAGCAGTTTCGACTCCCCCTCCTCGAAACACCGGGATTTT
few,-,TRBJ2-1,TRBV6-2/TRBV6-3,CASSPHQHEQFF,TGTGCCAGCAGTCCTCATCAACATGAGCAGTTCTTC
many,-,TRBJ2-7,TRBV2,CASRDGPSYEQYF,TGTGCCAGCAGGGACGGGCCCTCCTACGAGCAGTACTTC
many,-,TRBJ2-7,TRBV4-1,CASSQEGQGSYEQYF,TGCGCCAGCAGCCAAGAGGGGCAGGGCTCCTACGAGCAGTACTTC
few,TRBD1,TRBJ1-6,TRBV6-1,CASDRDSDTYNSPLHF,TGTGCCAGCGACCGGGACAGTGACACCTATAATTCACCCCTCCACTTT
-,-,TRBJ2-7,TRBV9,CASSNREEFHEQYF,TGTGCCAGCAGTAATAGGGAAGAGTTCCACGAGCAGTACTTC
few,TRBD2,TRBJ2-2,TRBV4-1,CASTPEPSGGAYTGELFF,TGCGCCAGCACCCCTGAGCCTAGCGGGGGGGCTTACACCGGGGAGCTGTTTTTT
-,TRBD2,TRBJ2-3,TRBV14,CASSQEAGDEIVCTQYF,TGTGCCAGCAGCCAAGAGGCGGGAGATGAGATTGTGTGTACGCAGTATTTT
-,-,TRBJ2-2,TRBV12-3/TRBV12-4,CASRPGPNTGELFF,TGTGCCAGCAGGCCCGGGCCAAACACCGGGGAGCTGTTTTTT
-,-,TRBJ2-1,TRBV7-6,CASSSRSGHEQFF,TGTGCCAGCAGCTCCCGTTCCGGGCATGAGCAGTTCTTC
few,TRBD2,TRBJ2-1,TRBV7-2,CASTRDVSGIGEQFF,TGTGCCAGCACCCGAGACGTTAGCGGGATTGGTGAGCAGTTCTTC
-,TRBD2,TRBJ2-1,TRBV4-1,CASSYSGGVSEQFF,TGCGCCAGCAGCTACTCGGGGGGTGTAAGTGAGCAGTTCTTC
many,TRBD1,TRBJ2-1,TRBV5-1,CASSPGTGGRGTNNEQFF,TGCGCCAGCAGCCCGGGGACAGGGGGCCGCGGGACCAACAATGAGCAGTTCTTC
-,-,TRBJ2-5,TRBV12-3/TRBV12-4,CASSPRDGETQYF,TGTGCCAGCAGTCCCCGGGACGGCGAGACCCAGTACTTC
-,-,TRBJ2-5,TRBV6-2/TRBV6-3,CASSYSSTGRETQYF,TGTGCCAGCAGTTACTCGAGCACAGGGAGAGAGACCCAGTACTTC
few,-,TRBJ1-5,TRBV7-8,CASSLQDLSNQPQHF,TGTGCCAGCAGCTTACAGGACCTTAGCAATCAGCCCCAGCATTTT
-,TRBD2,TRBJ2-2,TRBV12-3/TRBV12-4,CASMGGGPGELFF,TGTGCCAGCATGGGCGGGGGGCCCGGGGAGCTGTTTTTT
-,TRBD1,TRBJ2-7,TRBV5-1,CASSPGTGTDEQYF,TGCGCCAGCTCACCCGGGACAGGGACTGACGAGCAGTACTTC
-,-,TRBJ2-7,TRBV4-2,CASSQYGTAYEQYF,TGTGCCAGCAGCCAGTACGGGACTGCCTACGAGCAGTACTTC
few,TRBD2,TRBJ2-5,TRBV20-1,CSARGTSGRSQETQYF,TGCAGTGCTAGAGGCACTAGCGGGAGGAGTCAGGAGACCCAGTACTTC
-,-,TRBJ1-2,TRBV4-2,CASSQSRGFDYGYTF,TGTGCCAGCAGCCAGAGCAGGGGTTTCGACTATGGCTACACCTTC
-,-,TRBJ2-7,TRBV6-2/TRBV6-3,CASSLVEGGSSYEQYF,TGTGCCAGCAGCCTCGTTGAGGGGGGGAGCTCCTACGAGCAGTACTTC
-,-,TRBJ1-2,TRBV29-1,CSVDPGDYGYTF,TGCAGCGTTGACCCAGGAGACTATGGCTACACCTTC
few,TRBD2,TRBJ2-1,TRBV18,CASSPRSTSGSPSNEQFF,TGTGCCAGCTCACCAAGGTCAACTAGCGGGTCCCCCTCTAATGAGCAGTTCTTC
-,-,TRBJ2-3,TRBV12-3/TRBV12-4,CASSLTHTDTQYF,TGTGCCAGCAGTTTGACTCACACAGATACGCAGTATTTT
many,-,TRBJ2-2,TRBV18,CASSPSTGELFF,TGTGCCAGCTCACCGAGCACCGGGGAGCTGTTTTTT
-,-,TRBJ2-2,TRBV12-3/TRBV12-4,CASSPGLTHTGELFF,TGTGCCAGCAGTCCGGGACTGACGCACACCGGGGAGCTGTTTTTT
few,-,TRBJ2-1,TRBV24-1,CATSDRTVTIRNEQFF,TGTGCCACCAGTGATCGTACAGTGACCATTCGGAATGAGCAGTTCTTC
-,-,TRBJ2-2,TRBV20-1,CSARDVVVGNTGELFF,TGCAGTGCTAGAGATGTGGTAGTCGGTAACACCGGGGAGCTGTTTTTT
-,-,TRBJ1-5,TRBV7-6,CASSSEQGTQPQHF,TGTGCCAGCAGCTCAGAACAGGGAACTCAGCCCCAGCATTTT
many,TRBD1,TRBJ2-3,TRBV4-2,CASSQVSGGSDTQYF,TGTGCCAGCAGCCAAGTATCAGGGGGATCAGATACGCAGTATTTT
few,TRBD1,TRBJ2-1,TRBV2,CASRDGTGGVEQFF,TGTGCCAGCAGGGACGGGACAGGTGGGGTTGAGCAGTTCTTC
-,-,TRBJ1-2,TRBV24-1,CATSDLDSYGYTF,TGTGCCACCAGCGACTTGGACAGCTATGGCTACACCTTC
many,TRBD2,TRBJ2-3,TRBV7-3,CASSPESGGAQYF,TGTGCCAGCAGCCCAGAGAGCGGGGGGGCGCAGTATTTT
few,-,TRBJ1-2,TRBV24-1,CATSDTGTTYGYTF,TGTGCCACCAGTGATACCGGGACGACCTATGGCTACACCTTC
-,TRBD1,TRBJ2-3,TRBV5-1,CASTPTGASTDTQYF,TGCGCCAGCACCCCGACAGGGGCTAGCACAGATACGCAGTATTTT
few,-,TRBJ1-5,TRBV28,CASSLLPLGRTNQPQHF,TGTGCCAGCAGTTTATTACCCCTGGGCAGGACCAATCAGCCCCAGCATTTT